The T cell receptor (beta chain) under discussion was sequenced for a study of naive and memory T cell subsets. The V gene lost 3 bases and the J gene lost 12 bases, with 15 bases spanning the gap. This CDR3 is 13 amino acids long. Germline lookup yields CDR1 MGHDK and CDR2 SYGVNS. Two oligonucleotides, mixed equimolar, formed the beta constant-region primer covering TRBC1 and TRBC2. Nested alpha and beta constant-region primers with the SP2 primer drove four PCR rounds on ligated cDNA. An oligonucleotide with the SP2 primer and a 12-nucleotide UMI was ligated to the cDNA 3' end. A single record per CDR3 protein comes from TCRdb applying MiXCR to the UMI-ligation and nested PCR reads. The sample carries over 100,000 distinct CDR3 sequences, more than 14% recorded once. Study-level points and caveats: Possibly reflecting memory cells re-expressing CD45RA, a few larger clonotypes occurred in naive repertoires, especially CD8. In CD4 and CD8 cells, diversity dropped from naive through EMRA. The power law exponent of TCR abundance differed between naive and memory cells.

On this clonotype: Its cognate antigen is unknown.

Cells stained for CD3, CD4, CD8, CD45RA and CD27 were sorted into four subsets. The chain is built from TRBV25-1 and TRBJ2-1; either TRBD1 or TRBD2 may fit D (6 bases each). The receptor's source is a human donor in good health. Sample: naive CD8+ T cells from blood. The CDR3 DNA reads TGTGCCAGCAGTGATTGGGGGGCCGCTTGGCAGTTCTTC. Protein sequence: CASSDWGAAWQFF.